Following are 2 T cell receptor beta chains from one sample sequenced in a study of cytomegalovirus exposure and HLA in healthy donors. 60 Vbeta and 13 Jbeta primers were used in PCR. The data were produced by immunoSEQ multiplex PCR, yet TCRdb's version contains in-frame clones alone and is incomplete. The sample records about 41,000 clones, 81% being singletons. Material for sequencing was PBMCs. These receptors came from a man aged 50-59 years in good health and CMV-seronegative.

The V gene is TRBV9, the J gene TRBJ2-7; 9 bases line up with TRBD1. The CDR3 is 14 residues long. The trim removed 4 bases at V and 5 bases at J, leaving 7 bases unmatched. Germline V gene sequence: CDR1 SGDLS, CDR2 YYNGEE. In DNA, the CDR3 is TGTGCCAGCAGCAGCGGGACAGGGTTCGACGAGCAGTACTTC. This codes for CASSSGTGFDEQYF.

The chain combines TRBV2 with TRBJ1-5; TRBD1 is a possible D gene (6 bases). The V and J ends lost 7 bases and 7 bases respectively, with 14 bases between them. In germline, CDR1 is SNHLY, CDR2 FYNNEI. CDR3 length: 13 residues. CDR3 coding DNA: TGTGCCAGCAACGTGGCAGGGGACCAGCCCCAGCATTTT. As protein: CASNVAGDQPQHF.